This TCR beta chain was retrieved from a study of T-cell reconstitution after alpha-beta-depleted transplantation in children (dated by TCRdb to the mid-2010s). Describing the broader study: Using TCR repertoire profiling, the study followed T-cell immune reconstitution in a quantitative way in children after TCRalphabeta/CD19-depleted allogeneic hematopoietic cell transplantation. Overall study outcomes, separate from this receptor: The frequencies of hyperexpanded clones fell over the following months, and after one year, T-cell counts and TCRbeta diversity were mostly attributed to newly produced T cells. Apparently early alphabetaT-cell count recovery about two months after transplant reportedly relied on only several hundred rapidly expanded clones derived from non-depleted graft cells. The high TCRbeta diversity at day 60 in some patients was ascribed to recipient T cells and intrathymic progenitors that had survived conditioning.

This clonotype appeared a few times. The antigen it binds to is not known. Base qualities are not at hand, and no much larger clone is one base apart. The library relied on PCR. Sequencer: Illumina HiSeq 2500. TCR libraries were prepared with molecular barcoding, using unique molecular identifiers to normalize TCRbeta repertoire quantification. The raw public data were reprocessed by TCRdb itself: fastp quality trimming at Q25, MiXCR clonotype calling, in-frame beta chains only. Rows with one shared CDR3 protein collapse into an entry with the most common genes and DNA. Across this sample there are 350,000 to 500,000 distinct CDR3 sequences, with 43% seen only once. Under 35% of the sample goes to the ten largest clones. The treatment or condition label of this sample denotes: allogeneic hematopoietic cell transplantation with graft depleted of TCRalphabeta T cells and CD19 B cells. Transplant recipients were children who received TCRalphabeta/CD19-depleted allogeneic hematopoietic cell grafts.

V was cut back by 0 bases and J by 0 bases, leaving a gap of 12 bases between them. CDR1 and CDR2, per the germline V gene, are LGHNA and YSLEER. The CDR3 covers 17 residues, taking in both the cysteine and the phenylalanine. Only the CDR3 region is kept as DNA, spanning 51 bases read in frame from base 1. The clonotype was recovered from a girl aged 2 to 9 with aplastic anemia, due to receive a stem cell transplant. The rearrangement combines TRBV4-3 with TRBJ2-4; matching of 5 bases hints at TRBD2 as the D gene. The specimen was PBMCs, collected before TCRalphabeta/CD19-depleted stem cell transplant. The DNA is TGCGCCAGCAGCCAAGACCTTAGCGCGGCAGCCAAAAACATTCAGTACTTC. It translates to CASSQDLSAAAKNIQYF.